These 30 T cell receptor beta chains came from one sample sequenced in a study of chronic HIV infection and antiretroviral therapy. TCRdb ran MiXCR on the 5' RACE reads and lists one entry per CDR3 protein. The profile covers 40,000 to 50,000 distinct CDR3 sequences, with about 18% appearing a single time and 2.5% to 3% taken by the ten largest. The sample was peripheral blood. These receptors all stem from an adult who had HIV and had not received antiretroviral therapy, or was an uninfected healthy control (not recorded which).

J is TRBJ2-6 and V is TRBV28; D is unresolved. CDR1 is MDHEN, CDR2 SYDVKM, per germline. CDR3 length equals 16 residues. Trimming stripped 10 bases from V and 1 base from J, with 17 bases between. CDR3 loop: CATTTQTESGANVLTF. CDR3 coding DNA: TGTGCCACAACAACCCAGACGGAATCTGGGGCCAACGTCCTGACTTTC.

The CDR3 sequence: CATSDLETSGTTDTQYF. The CDR3 DNA reads as TGTGCCACCAGTGATTTGGAGACTAGCGGAACCACAGATACGCAGTATTTT. The rearrangement joins TRBV24-1 to TRBJ2-3; 9 bases agree with TRBD2. In germline, CDR1 is KGHDR, CDR2 SFDVKD. CDR3 length: 17 residues. V lost 0 bases, J lost 2 bases, and 5 bases stayed unmatched.

V is TRBV15 and J is TRBJ2-3; weak D call: TRBD1 (6 bases). This CDR3 comprises 16 residues. Germline V gene lookup returns CDR1 LNHNV and CDR2 YYDKDF (reference sequence). V lost 4 bases and J 0 bases, leaving 14 bases between the germline ends. The CDR3 reads CATSTGQFLSTDTQYF. The DNA of the CDR3 is TGTGCCACCAGCACCGGACAGTTTCTTAGCACAGATACGCAGTATTTT.

There are a few counts of this clonotype. The rearrangement links TRBV20-1 to TRBJ2-1; TRBD2 matches at 8 bases. This CDR3 spans 15 amino acids. Looked up from germline, CDR1 is DFQATT and CDR2 is SNEGSKA (reference sequence). The V gene end was trimmed by 6 bases and the J gene end by 0 bases; junction bases not matched to a gene: 7. The CDR3, as DNA: TGCAGTGCGAAAGGACTAGCTAGCTCCTACAATGAGCAGTTCTTC. Its translation: CSAKGLASSYNEQFF.

This clonotype was seen a few times. This chain uses TRBV28 with TRBJ2-7; D uncertain. This CDR3 is built from 15 residues. Germline V lookup: CDR1 MDHEN, CDR2 SYDVKM. V was shortened by 7 bases and J by 2 bases, with 18 bases between the two germline ends. CDR3 sequence (DNA): TGTGCCAGCAATTCTTTCTCGGAAGGTCCCTACGAGCAGTACTTC. It translates to CASNSFSEGPYEQYF.

The V and J genes are TRBV28 and TRBJ2-7; D is perhaps TRBD2 (6 bases). CDR1 MDHEN and CDR2 SYDVKM come from the germline V gene. Trimming took 8 bases from V and 4 from J, leaving 21 bases between them. The CDR3 runs to 15 residues. The CDR3 here is CASVPGGGGSYEQYF. As DNA, the CDR3 is TGTGCCAGCGTCCCCGGGGGAGGAGGGTCTTACGAGCAGTACTTC.

This clonotype appeared a few times. The rearrangement links TRBV7-9 to TRBJ2-4; TRBD1 agrees at 8 bases. Germline values: CDR1 SEHNR, CDR2 FQNEAQ (reference sequence). The CDR3 is 18 residues long. V trimming: 0 bases; J trimming: 3 bases; junction bases outside the gene matches: 10. CDR3 sequence: CASSLAQGTGGGKNIQYF. The CDR3 region has the DNA TGTGCCAGCAGCTTAGCGCAAGGGACAGGAGGAGGCAAAAACATTCAGTACTTC.

V gene TRBV5-1 combines with J gene TRBJ2-3; TRBD1 matches 10 bases. V trimming: 4 bases; J trimming: 5 bases; junction bases outside the gene matches: 4. This CDR3 is 14 amino acids long. Germline V gene lookup returns CDR1 SGHRS and CDR2 YFSETQ. For the CDR3, the DNA is TGCGCCAGCAGCCTTGGACAGGGGGGAGATACGCAGTATTTT. Its protein product is CASSLGQGGDTQYF.

There are many counts of this clonotype. The chain has TRBV9 and TRBJ1-2; D is unresolved. The CDR3 has 12 residues. The V end was cut by 3 bases, the J end by 3 bases, with 6 bases between. Germline V gene data show CDR1 as SGDLS and CDR2 as YYNGEE. CDR3 sequence reads: CASSDSYYGYTF. The CDR3 DNA is TGTGCCAGCAGCGACAGCTACTATGGCTACACCTTC.

This rearrangement joins TRBV28 to TRBJ2-3; TRBD1 matches 9 bases. This CDR3 is 16 amino acids long. Germline V CDR1 and CDR2: MDHEN, SYDVKM. With 4 bases clipped from V and 3 bases from J, the junction kept 8 bases outside the gene matches. The CDR3 region is CASSSSGTGRTDTQYF. CDR3 nucleotides: TGTGCCAGCAGTTCGTCCGGGACAGGGAGGACAGATACGCAGTATTTT.

V usage is TRBV18 and J usage is TRBJ1-1; D is unclear. CDR1 is KGHSH, CDR2 LQKENI, per germline. This CDR3 comprises 13 residues. With 4 bases removed from V and 1 base from J, the gap between germline ends came to 7 bases. CDR3 in DNA: TGTGCCAGCTCACTGGGCAAGAACACTGAAGCTTTCTTT. It yields the protein CASSLGKNTEAFF.

This chain links TRBV5-6 with TRBJ1-3; no reliable D call. Trimming took 1 base from V and 0 from J, leaving 11 bases between them. The germline V gene has CDR1 SGHDT and CDR2 YYEEEE. This CDR3 comprises 16 residues. The CDR3 DNA sequence: TGTGCCAGCAGCTTGAAAGAGGGAATCTCTGGAAACACCATATATTTT. It yields the protein CASSLKEGISGNTIYF. Using reference TRBV5-6 and TRBJ1-3 for the parts outside the CDR3, the full variable domain is DAGVTQSPTHLIKTRGQQVTLRCSPKSGHDTVSWYQQALGQGPQFIFQYYEEEERQRGNFPDRFSGHQFPNYSSELNVNALLLGDSALYLCASSLKEGISGNTIYFGEGSWLTVV.

This clonotype came up a few times. The CDR3 region has the DNA TGTGCCAGCAGCCAAGGGGCAGGGGCAGAGACCCAGTACTTC. It translates to CASSQGAGAETQYF. The rearrangement uses TRBV14 and TRBJ2-5; maybe TRBD1 (6 bases). Germline V gene sequence: CDR1 SGHDN, CDR2 FVKESK. There are 14 residues in the CDR3. V lost 1 base to trimming and J lost 4 bases, with 10 bases between them.

The rearrangement uses TRBV2 and TRBJ2-2; TRBD1 matches at 8 bases. With V trimmed by 2 bases and J by 7 bases, 6 bases remained unmatched. The CDR3 loop spans 15 amino acids. In germline, CDR1 is SNHLY, CDR2 FYNNEI. CDR3 DNA sequence: TGTGCCAGCAGTGAACGAAGGACAGGGCACGGGGAGCTGTTTTTT. Protein product: CASSERRTGHGELFF. Using reference TRBV2 and TRBJ2-2 for the parts outside the CDR3, the full variable domain is EPEVTQTPSHQVTQMGQEVILRCVPISNHLYFYWYRQILGQKVEFLVSFYNNEISEKSEIFDDQFSVERPDGSNFTLKIRSTKLEDSAMYFCASSERRTGHGELFFGEGSRLTVL.

The chain is built from TRBV28 and TRBJ2-2, with D uncertain. Between the trimmed V and J ends, which lost 0 bases and 5 bases, there was a span of 10 bases. Germline values: CDR1 MDHEN, CDR2 SYDVKM. CDR3 length equals 15 residues. The CDR3 here is CASSLWGFMTGELFF. CDR3 DNA sequence: TGTGCCAGCAGTTTATGGGGATTTATGACCGGGGAGCTGTTTTTT. Using reference TRBV28 and TRBJ2-2 for the parts outside the CDR3, the full variable domain is DVKVTQSSRYLVKRTGEKVFLECVQDMDHENMFWYRQDPGLGLRLIYFSYDVKMKEKGDIPEGYSVSREKKERFSLILESASTNQTSMYLCASSLWGFMTGELFFGEGSRLTVL.

This clonotype has just a few counts. The chain is built from TRBV28 and TRBJ2-3, with 7 nucleotides matching TRBD2. CDR3 size: 11 residues. Germline trimming cut 6 bases from V and 9 bases from J; bases unmatched to any gene: 3. Germline lookup yields CDR1 MDHEN and CDR2 SYDVKM. Here the CDR3 reads CASRGGGTQYF. The CDR3 DNA reads TGTGCCAGCAGGGGGGGGGGGACGCAGTATTTT.

The chain combines TRBV5-1 with TRBJ2-3; maybe TRBD2 (5 bases). Germline lookup yields CDR1 SGHRS and CDR2 YFSETQ. V was clipped by 0 bases and J by 4 bases, with 12 bases between them. This CDR3 region has 15 residues. The CDR3 region is CASSLDSRGSDTQYF. In DNA form, the CDR3 reads TGCGCCAGCAGCTTGGACAGCCGAGGGTCAGATACGCAGTATTTT.

This clonotype occurred a few times. This chain uses TRBV28 with TRBJ2-2; 7 bases are shared with TRBD1. The CDR3 is 13 residues long. Looked up from germline, CDR1 is MDHEN and CDR2 is SYDVKM. J lost 5 bases, V lost 6 bases, and 3 bases had no gene match. Written as DNA, the CDR3 is TGTGCCAGCAGGGCAGGGGGAACCGGGGAGCTGTTTTTT. Protein sequence: CASRAGGTGELFF.

This clonotype has just a few counts. At one of its ends the junction is not consistent with the germline gene, which may arise from a read error. The genes are TRBV3-1 and TRBJ2-3; 11 bases map to TRBD1. The CDR3 is made up of 11 amino acids. Germline CDR1 LGHDT, CDR2 YNNKEL (reference sequence). The CDR3 protein is CASSQGDRGNF. The DNA for the CDR3 is TGTGCCAGCAGCCAAGGGGACAGGGGGAATTTT.

This clonotype was detected a few times. The chain recombines TRBV5-1 with TRBJ1-5; tentatively, D is TRBD1 (5 bases). This CDR3 spans 14 amino acids. Per germline, CDR1 SGHRS and CDR2 YFSETQ. The V end was cut by 4 bases, the J end by 6 bases, with 14 bases between. The DNA of the CDR3 is TGCGCCAGCAGCCCCGGGGGGGAGAGTCAGCCCCAGCATTTT. Its protein is CASSPGGESQPQHF.

This clonotype was counted a few times. The rearrangement links TRBV30 to TRBJ2-3, with TRBD1 matching 7 bases. Trimming at V came to 5 bases and at J to 3 bases, leaving 5 bases not matched to a gene. The CDR3 extends over 13 amino acids. The germline V gene encodes CDR1 GTSNPN and CDR2 SVGIG (reference sequence). CDR3: CAWGAGGTDTQYF. In DNA, the CDR3 is TGTGCCTGGGGGGCAGGGGGAACAGATACGCAGTATTTT.

V is TRBV18 and J is TRBJ2-1; TRBD2 matches 8 bases. The CDR3 has 15 residues. The germline CDR1 and CDR2 sequences are KGHSH and LQKENI. The V gene end was trimmed by 2 bases and the J gene end by 3 bases; junction bases not matched to a gene: 3. The CDR3 protein is CASSPTSGLYNEQFF. The CDR3 DNA sequence: TGTGCCAGCTCACCAACTAGCGGACTCTACAATGAGCAGTTCTTC.

This clonotype was counted a few times. The J gene is TRBJ1-5, the V gene TRBV25-1; a weak D match, TRBD1 (6 bases). The ends were cut back, 4 bases at V and 5 bases at J, with 18 bases in the middle. Germline assignment: CDR1 MGHDK and CDR2 SYGVNS. The CDR3 extends over 16 amino acids. The CDR3 protein is CASSGVGQGRDQPQHF. The CDR3 bases are TGTGCCAGCAGTGGCGTGGGGCAGGGGCGAGATCAGCCCCAGCATTTT. Variable domain in full (rest from reference TRBV25-1 and TRBJ1-5): EADIYQTPRYLVIGTGKKITLECSQTMGHDKMYWYQQDPGMELHLIHYSYGVNSTEKGDLSSESTVSRIRTEHFPLTLESARPSHTSQYLCASSGVGQGRDQPQHFGDGTRLSIL.

This clonotype occurred a few times. An end of the junction does not agree with germline; a read error may underlie this. V and J are TRBV20-1 and TRBJ2-1, with 10 bases fitting TRBD2. Germline V gives CDR1 DFQATT, CDR2 SNEGSKA (reference sequence). This CDR3 is 14 amino acids long. CDR3 coding DNA: TGCAGTCCTAGCGGGAGATCCTACTACAATGAGCAGTTCTTC. Translation gives CSPSGRSYYNEQFF.

This clonotype was recorded a few times. The chain has TRBV28 and TRBJ1-4; maybe TRBD1 (6 bases). This CDR3 contains 14 residues. V was shortened by 2 bases and J by 7 bases, with 11 bases between the two germline ends. Per germline, CDR1 MDHEN and CDR2 SYDVKM. CDR3 nucleotide sequence: TGTGCCAGCAGTTTACAGGGGAACGGTGAAAAACTGTTTTTT. Protein product: CASSLQGNGEKLFF.

The V and J genes are TRBV28 and TRBJ1-5; D gene unclear. Germline CDR1 is MDHEN and CDR2 is SYDVKM. Trimming pared 4 bases from V and 2 bases from J, leaving 15 bases between. The CDR3 consists of 16 residues. CDR3 protein: CASSSWTGRGNQPQHF. CDR3 coding DNA: TGTGCCAGCAGTTCCTGGACCGGGAGGGGCAATCAGCCCCAGCATTTT.

A few counts support this clonotype. The chain has TRBV28 and TRBJ1-5; 7 nucleotides align to TRBD1. V trimming: 6 bases; J trimming: 4 bases; junction bases outside the gene matches: 6. CDR3 length equals 14 residues. Germline lookup yields CDR1 MDHEN and CDR2 SYDVKM. CDR3 DNA: TGTGCCAGCAGATCCCCAGGGGGTAATCAGCCCCAGCATTTT. Amino acid sequence: CASRSPGGNQPQHF.

This clonotype was counted only a few times. This rearrangement joins TRBV28 to TRBJ2-5; D perhaps matches TRBD1 (5 bases). The CDR3 has 13 residues. CDR1 is MDHEN and CDR2 is SYDVKM in the germline V gene. The V gene lost 1 base and the J gene lost 3 bases, with 6 bases spanning the gap. CDR3 in amino acids: CASSLSREETQYF. The CDR3 region has the DNA TGTGCCAGCAGTTTATCCAGGGAAGAGACCCAGTACTTC.

In its sample, this clonotype was seen a few times. This chain uses TRBV7-2 with TRBJ2-3; D not certain. Trimming took 5 bases from V and 2 from J, leaving 11 bases between them. Germline CDR1 is SGHTA and CDR2 is FQGNSA. This CDR3 region has 14 residues. CDR3 sequence reads: CASSISGLTDTQYF. The DNA for the CDR3 is TGTGCCAGCAGCATCTCGGGCCTCACAGATACGCAGTATTTT.

This clonotype was counted between two and nine times. The V gene is TRBV28, the J gene TRBJ2-2; 10 nucleotides agree with TRBD2. The germline V gene encodes CDR1 MDHEN and CDR2 SYDVKM. J was trimmed by 3 bases and V by 2 bases; bases with no gene match: 3. This CDR3 comprises 16 residues. The CDR3 region is CASSLQTSGDTGELFF. The CDR3 bases are TGTGCCAGCAGTTTACAAACTAGCGGGGACACCGGGGAGCTGTTTTTT.